The clone carrying this T cell receptor (beta chain) was counted ten times or more. This record belongs to a study of early T cells in non-severe SARS-CoV-2 infection. Study overall: The authors sequenced bulk RNA from unsorted whole blood, leaving chains unpaired.

V lost 6 bases, J lost 2 bases, and 6 bases stayed unmatched. The CDR3 has 14 residues. The germline CDR1 and CDR2 sequences are MNHEY and SVGAGI. TCRdb reprocessed the 5' RACE reads with MiXCR, giving one entry per CDR3 protein. The sample gives some 66,000 distinct CDR3 sequences, around 12% of which show up once; 4% to 5% is in the top ten. The source of this sequence is an adult who was a healthcare worker with PCR-confirmed SARS-CoV-2 infection or an uninfected control (not recorded which). Material: whole blood. This chain links TRBV6-5 with TRBJ2-7; 8 bases align to TRBD2. As DNA, the CDR3 is TGTGCCAGCAGCCTTACTAGCGGAACCTACGAGCAGTACTTC. Its translation is CASSLTSGTYEQYF.